The 3 T cell receptor beta chains below come from one sample, sequenced in a study of blood T cell repertoires in COVID-19. The protocol was immunoSEQ multiplex PCR, while the TCRdb copy is restricted to in-frame clones and leaves out a portion. The repertoire holds around 370,000 clones, with 75% to 90% as singletons. The sequenced material came from peripheral blood. All receptors come from a woman in her fifties or sixties with COVID-19, enrolled during active disease.

In this sample, this clone turned up once. The V and J genes are TRBV27 and TRBJ1-1; D is perhaps TRBD1 (5 bases). Trimming cost V 2 bases and J 0 bases, with 7 bases left between them. Germline V gives CDR1 MNHEY, CDR2 SMNVEV (reference sequence). The CDR3 runs to 14 residues. CDR3 nucleotides: TGTGCCAGCAGTTTAGGACACTTGAACACTGAAGCTTTCTTT. Its translation: CASSLGHLNTEAFF.

The V call is TRBV29-1, the J call TRBJ2-2; D is uncertain. This CDR3 is 14 amino acids long. The V end lost 7 bases, the J end lost 0 bases, and 12 bases lay between the germline ends. The germline CDR1 and CDR2 sequences are SQVTM and ANQGSEA. The CDR3: CSASTLANTGELFF. The CDR3 DNA sequence: TGCAGCGCAAGCACCTTAGCGAACACCGGGGAGCTGTTTTTT.

V usage is TRBV30 and J usage is TRBJ2-7; 7 bases align to TRBD2. The CDR3 length is 11 residues. The germline gives CDR1 GTSNPN, CDR2 SVGIG (reference sequence). Germline trimming cut 8 bases from V and 4 bases from J; bases unmatched to any gene: 5. CDR3 amino acids: CAMGLRYEQYF. CDR3 nucleotides: TGTGCCATGGGACTACGGTACGAGCAGTACTTC.